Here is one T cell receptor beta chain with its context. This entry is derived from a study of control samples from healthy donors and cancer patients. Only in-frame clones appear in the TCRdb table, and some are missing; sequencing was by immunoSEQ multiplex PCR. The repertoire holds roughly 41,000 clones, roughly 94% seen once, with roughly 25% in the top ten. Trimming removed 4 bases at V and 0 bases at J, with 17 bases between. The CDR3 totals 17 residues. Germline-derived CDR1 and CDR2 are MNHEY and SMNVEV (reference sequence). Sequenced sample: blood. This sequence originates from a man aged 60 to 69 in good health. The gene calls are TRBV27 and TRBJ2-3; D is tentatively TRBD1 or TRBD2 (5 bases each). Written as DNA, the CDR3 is TGTGCCAGCAGTTCAGGAGCCGGGGCCTCTAGCACAGATACGCAGTATTTT. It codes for CASSSGAGASSTDTQYF.